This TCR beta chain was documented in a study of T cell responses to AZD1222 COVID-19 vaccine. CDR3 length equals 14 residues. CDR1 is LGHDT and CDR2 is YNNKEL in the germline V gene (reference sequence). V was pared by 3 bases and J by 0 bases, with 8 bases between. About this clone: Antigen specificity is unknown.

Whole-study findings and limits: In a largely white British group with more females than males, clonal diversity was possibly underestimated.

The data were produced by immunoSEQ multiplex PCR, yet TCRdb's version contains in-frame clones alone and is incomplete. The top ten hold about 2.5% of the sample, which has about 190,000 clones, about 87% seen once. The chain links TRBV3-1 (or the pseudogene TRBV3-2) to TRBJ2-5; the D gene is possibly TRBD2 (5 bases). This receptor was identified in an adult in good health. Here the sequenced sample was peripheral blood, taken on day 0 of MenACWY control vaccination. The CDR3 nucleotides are TGTGCCAGCAGCCATCGGGGAAACCAAGAGACCCAGTACTTC. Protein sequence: CASSHRGNQETQYF.